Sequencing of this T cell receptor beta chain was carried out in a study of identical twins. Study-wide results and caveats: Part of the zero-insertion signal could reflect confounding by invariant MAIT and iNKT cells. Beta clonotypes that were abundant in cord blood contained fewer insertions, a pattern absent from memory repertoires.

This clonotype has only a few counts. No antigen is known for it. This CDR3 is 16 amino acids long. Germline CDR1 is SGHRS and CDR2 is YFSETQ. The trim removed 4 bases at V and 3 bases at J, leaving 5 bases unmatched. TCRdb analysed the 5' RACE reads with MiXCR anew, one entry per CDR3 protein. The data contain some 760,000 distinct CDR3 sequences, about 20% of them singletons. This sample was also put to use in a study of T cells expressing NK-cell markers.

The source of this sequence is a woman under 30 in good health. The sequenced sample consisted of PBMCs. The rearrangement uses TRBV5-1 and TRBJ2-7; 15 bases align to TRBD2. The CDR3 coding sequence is TGCGCCAGCAGCCTAGGACTAGCGGGGGGGATCTACGAGCAGTACTTC. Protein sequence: CASSLGLAGGIYEQYF.